What follows is one TCR beta chain and its context. Its antigen is not identified. The CDR3 covers 11 residues. The germline gives CDR1 LNHDA, CDR2 SQIVND (reference sequence). V lost 7 bases and J 6 bases, leaving 9 bases between the germline ends. This sample is drawn from a study of T cell repertoires in cytomegalovirus infection. Study information: The study used recently identified HLA-C-restricted and well-studied HLA-B-restricted CMV epitopes. CMV infection together with matching HLA type was indicated by public TCR beta signatures.

TCRdb re-called the reads through MiXCR, storing one row per CDR3 protein. The repertoire holds 830,000 or so distinct CDR3 sequences, with about 30% as singletons. The material was cultured CD8+ T cells from PBMCs, obtained from culture after CMV antigen stimulation. This clonotype originated in a human donor in good health (CMV status not recorded). Some clones in this sample may be carry-over from other donors' samples. The chain joins TRBV19 to TRBJ1-1; D ambiguous. The CDR3, as DNA: TGTGCCAGTAAGGCGGGCTCTGAAGCTTTCTTT. This translates into CASKAGSEAFF.